A selection of T cell receptor beta chains follows, all from one sample in a study of cytomegalovirus exposure and HLA in healthy donors. TCRdb's table, derived via immunoSEQ multiplex PCR, lists solely in-frame clones and lacks some. This table has approximately 200,000 clones, 75% to 85% appearing once. Sequencing used PBMCs. The source of these receptors is a woman aged 30 to 39 in good health and CMV-seropositive. The CDR3 runs from the conserved cysteine through the conserved F or W. A D gene is named only where the DNA matches it firmly. Clone size is not always given. Where it is, it says once, few, many or a class for expanded clones.

CDR3 protein: CASTESVREGEQFF; CDR3 DNA: TGTGCCAGCACCGAGTCCGTGCGGGAGGGGGAGCAGTTCTTC; J gene: TRBJ2-1; clone size: .; V gene: TRBV9; CDR3 length: 14; D gene: TRBD2
CDR3 protein: CASSLEVRDKPKNIQYF; CDR3 DNA: TGCGCCAGCAGCTTGGAAGTCAGAGACAAGCCCAAAAACATTCAGTACTTC; J gene: TRBJ2-4; clone size: few; V gene: TRBV5-1; CDR3 length: 17; D gene: .
CDR3 protein: CASSSPDQPQHF; CDR3 DNA: TGTGCCAGCTCATCCCCGGATCAGCCCCAGCATTTT; J gene: TRBJ1-5; clone size: .; V gene: TRBV18; CDR3 length: 12; D gene: .
CDR3 protein: CASSPSGSLYEQYF; CDR3 DNA: TGTGCCAGCAGCCCCAGCGGGAGTCTCTACGAGCAGTACTTC; J gene: TRBJ2-7; clone size: .; V gene: TRBV11-3; CDR3 length: 14; D gene: TRBD2
CDR3 protein: CASSLGGINYEQYF; CDR3 DNA: TGCGCCAGCAGCTTGGGTGGCATCAACTACGAGCAGTACTTC; J gene: TRBJ2-7; clone size: .; V gene: TRBV5-1; CDR3 length: 14; D gene: .
CDR3 protein: CASSLNWGGYGYTF; CDR3 DNA: TGTGCCAGCAGCTTGAATTGGGGAGGGTATGGCTACACCTTC; J gene: TRBJ1-2; clone size: .; V gene: TRBV7-9; CDR3 length: 14; D gene: .
CDR3 protein: CASSSWTGGMIVDFEETQYF; CDR3 DNA: TGTGCCAGCAGTTCCTGGACAGGGGGCATGATCGTTGACTTTGAAGAGACCCAGTACTTC; J gene: TRBJ2-5; clone size: .; V gene: TRBV27; CDR3 length: 20; D gene: TRBD1
CDR3 protein: CASSRGPDTEAFF; CDR3 DNA: TGTGCCAGCAGCCGGGGTCCGGACACTGAAGCTTTCTTT; J gene: TRBJ1-1; clone size: .; V gene: TRBV6-5; CDR3 length: 13; D gene: .
CDR3 protein: CAWSLANYEQYF; CDR3 DNA: TGTGCCTGGAGTTTAGCGAACTACGAGCAGTACTTC; J gene: TRBJ2-7; clone size: few; V gene: TRBV30; CDR3 length: 12; D gene: .
CDR3 protein: CASRSGTGLQETQYF; CDR3 DNA: TGTGCCAGCAGGTCCGGGACAGGGCTGCAAGAGACCCAGTACTTC; J gene: TRBJ2-5; clone size: .; V gene: TRBV6-1; CDR3 length: 15; D gene: TRBD1
CDR3 protein: CSVDSGRLYNEQFF; CDR3 DNA: TGCAGCGTTGACTCTGGGAGGTTGTACAATGAGCAGTTCTTC; J gene: TRBJ2-1; clone size: .; V gene: TRBV29-1; CDR3 length: 14; D gene: .
CDR3 protein: CASSFGTGEGYTF; CDR3 DNA: TGTGCCAGCAGCTTTGGGACAGGGGAGGGCTACACCTTC; J gene: TRBJ1-2; clone size: .; V gene: TRBV5-4; CDR3 length: 13; D gene: TRBD1
CDR3 protein: CASSAVAGANGELFF; CDR3 DNA: TGTGCCAGCAGTGCGGTGGCAGGGGCAAACGGGGAGCTGTTTTTT; J gene: TRBJ2-2; clone size: .; V gene: TRBV6-4; CDR3 length: 15; D gene: .
CDR3 protein: CASSSRGLLGNTIYF; CDR3 DNA: TGTGCCAGCAGTAGTAGGGGGCTCTTGGGAAACACCATATATTTT; J gene: TRBJ1-3; clone size: few; V gene: TRBV2; CDR3 length: 15; D gene: TRBD1
CDR3 protein: CASRQGDQPQHF; CDR3 DNA: TGTGCCAGCCGACAGGGGGATCAGCCCCAGCATTTT; J gene: TRBJ1-5; clone size: .; V gene: TRBV2; CDR3 length: 12; D gene: TRBD1
CDR3 protein: CASSLPGGAGREQYF; CDR3 DNA: TGTGCCAGCAGCCTACCGGGGGGAGCCGGGCGGGAGCAGTACTTC; J gene: TRBJ2-7; clone size: once; V gene: TRBV7-8; CDR3 length: 15; D gene: TRBD2
CDR3 protein: CASRSYYEQYF; CDR3 DNA: TGTGCAAGTCGCTCCTACTACGAGCAGTACTTC; J gene: TRBJ2-7; clone size: .; V gene: TRBV12-2; CDR3 length: 11; D gene: .
CDR3 protein: CASRQGTAEAFF; CDR3 DNA: TGTGCCAGCAGACAAGGGACAGCTGAAGCTTTCTTT; J gene: TRBJ1-1; clone size: few; V gene: TRBV2; CDR3 length: 12; D gene: TRBD1
CDR3 protein: CASSLKLAAYEQYF; CDR3 DNA: TGTGCCAGCAGTTTAAAACTAGCAGCCTACGAGCAGTACTTC; J gene: TRBJ2-7; clone size: few; V gene: TRBV27; CDR3 length: 14; D gene: .
CDR3 protein: CSVERTGGVSTEAFF; CDR3 DNA: TGCAGCGTTGAAAGGACAGGGGGTGTGAGCACTGAAGCTTTCTTT; J gene: TRBJ1-1; clone size: .; V gene: TRBV29-1; CDR3 length: 15; D gene: TRBD1
CDR3 protein: CASSRHSGSSEQYF; CDR3 DNA: TGTGCCAGCAGCCGACATAGCGGGAGCAGTGAGCAGTACTTC; J gene: TRBJ2-7; clone size: .; V gene: TRBV5-4; CDR3 length: 14; D gene: TRBD2
CDR3 protein: CSVEGQGKPGELFF; CDR3 DNA: TGCAGCGTTGAAGGACAGGGCAAGCCCGGGGAGCTGTTTTTT; J gene: TRBJ2-2; clone size: .; V gene: TRBV29-1; CDR3 length: 14; D gene: TRBD1
CDR3 protein: CASSPRGATNEKLFF; CDR3 DNA: TGTGCCAGCAGCCCCCGGGGTGCAACTAATGAAAAACTGTTTTTT; J gene: TRBJ1-4; clone size: .; V gene: TRBV7-6; CDR3 length: 15; D gene: .
CDR3 protein: CASSYGGQGYNEQFF; CDR3 DNA: TGCGCCAGCAGCTACGGGGGACAGGGGTACAATGAGCAGTTCTTC; J gene: TRBJ2-1; clone size: .; V gene: TRBV5-1; CDR3 length: 15; D gene: TRBD1
CDR3 protein: CAWRGEANQPQHF; CDR3 DNA: TGTGCCTGGAGGGGGGAGGCTAATCAGCCCCAGCATTTT; J gene: TRBJ1-5; clone size: .; V gene: TRBV30; CDR3 length: 13; D gene: .
CDR3 protein: CASSLGDRGLPYEQYF; CDR3 DNA: TGTGCCAGCAGCTTAGGGGACAGAGGGCTTCCCTACGAGCAGTACTTC; J gene: TRBJ2-7; clone size: .; V gene: TRBV7-2; CDR3 length: 16; D gene: TRBD1
CDR3 protein: CASGPDRNYGYTF; CDR3 DNA: TGTGCTAGTGGTCCTGACAGAAACTATGGCTACACCTTC; J gene: TRBJ1-2; clone size: .; V gene: TRBV12-5; CDR3 length: 13; D gene: .
CDR3 protein: CASSYLTGGSYEQYF; CDR3 DNA: TGTGCCAGCAGTTACCTTACAGGGGGTTCCTACGAGCAGTACTTC; J gene: TRBJ2-7; clone size: once; V gene: TRBV6-6; CDR3 length: 15; D gene: TRBD1
CDR3 protein: CATSSRTGGIHEQYF; CDR3 DNA: TGTGCCACCAGCAGCCGGACAGGGGGGATCCACGAGCAGTACTTC; J gene: TRBJ2-7; clone size: .; V gene: TRBV15; CDR3 length: 15; D gene: TRBD1
CDR3 protein: CASSVEPREYTEAFF; CDR3 DNA: TGTGCCAGCAGCGTAGAACCAAGAGAGTACACTGAAGCTTTCTTT; J gene: TRBJ1-1; clone size: .; V gene: TRBV9; CDR3 length: 15; D gene: .
CDR3 protein: CASSSSYRGSTDTQYF; CDR3 DNA: TGTGCCAGCAGCTCGTCCTACAGGGGAAGCACAGATACGCAGTATTTT; J gene: TRBJ2-3; clone size: .; V gene: TRBV13; CDR3 length: 16; D gene: TRBD1
CDR3 protein: CASSSIRDTVFIGELFF; CDR3 DNA: TGTGCCAGCAGCTCAATACGGGACACGGTTTTTATCGGGGAGCTGTTTTTT; J gene: TRBJ2-2; clone size: once; V gene: TRBV5-6; CDR3 length: 17; D gene: .
CDR3 protein: CASSRRQGMNTEAFF; CDR3 DNA: TGCGCCAGCAGCAGACGACAGGGTATGAACACTGAAGCTTTCTTT; J gene: TRBJ1-1; clone size: .; V gene: TRBV5-1; CDR3 length: 15; D gene: TRBD1
CDR3 protein: CASSYPTGGADGYTF; CDR3 DNA: TGTGCCAGCAGCTATCCTACGGGGGGGGCGGATGGCTACACCTTC; J gene: TRBJ1-2; clone size: .; V gene: TRBV4-2; CDR3 length: 15; D gene: .